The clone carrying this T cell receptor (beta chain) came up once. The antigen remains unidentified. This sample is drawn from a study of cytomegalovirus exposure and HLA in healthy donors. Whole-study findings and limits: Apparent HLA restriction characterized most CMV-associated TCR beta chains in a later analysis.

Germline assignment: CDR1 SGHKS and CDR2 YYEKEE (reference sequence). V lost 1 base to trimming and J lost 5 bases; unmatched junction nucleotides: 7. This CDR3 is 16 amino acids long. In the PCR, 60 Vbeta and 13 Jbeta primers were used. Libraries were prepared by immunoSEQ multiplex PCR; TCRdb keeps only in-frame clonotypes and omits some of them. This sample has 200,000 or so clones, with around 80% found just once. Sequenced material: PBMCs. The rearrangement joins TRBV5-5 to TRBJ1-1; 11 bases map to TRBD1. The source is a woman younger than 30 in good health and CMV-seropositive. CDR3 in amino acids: CASSLKGTGGGTEAFF. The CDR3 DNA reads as TGTGCCAGCAGCTTGAAGGGGACAGGGGGAGGGACTGAAGCTTTCTTT.